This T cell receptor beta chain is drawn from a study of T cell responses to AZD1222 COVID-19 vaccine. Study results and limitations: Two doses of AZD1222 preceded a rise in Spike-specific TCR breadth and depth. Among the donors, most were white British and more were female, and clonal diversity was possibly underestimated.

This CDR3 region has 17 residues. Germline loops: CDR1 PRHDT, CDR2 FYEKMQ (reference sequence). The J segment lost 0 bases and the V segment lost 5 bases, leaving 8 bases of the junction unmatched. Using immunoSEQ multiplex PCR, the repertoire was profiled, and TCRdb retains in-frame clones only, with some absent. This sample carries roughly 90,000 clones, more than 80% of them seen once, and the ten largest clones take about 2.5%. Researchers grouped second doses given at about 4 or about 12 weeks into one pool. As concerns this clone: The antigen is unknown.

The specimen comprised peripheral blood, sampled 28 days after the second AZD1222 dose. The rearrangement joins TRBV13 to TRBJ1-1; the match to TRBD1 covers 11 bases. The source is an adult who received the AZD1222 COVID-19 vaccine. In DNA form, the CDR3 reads TGTGCCAGCAGCGGGGACAGGGGGAGGCCCATGAACACTGAAGCTTTCTTT. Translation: CASSGDRGRPMNTEAFF.